This T cell receptor (beta chain) comes out of a study of metastatic and nonmetastatic thyroid tumors. Study findings and constraints: Benign nodules were reported to have significantly lower TCR beta diversity than malignant thyroid tumors, in blood and tumor.

Nobody among the patients had been given any treatment before thyroid surgery. Authors' analysis steps: A classifier of distant metastasis in papillary thyroid cancer was built from CDR3 differences (across clinicopathological groups). With MiXCR, TCRdb called clones anew from the PCR reads. The V and J calls and clone size come from TCRdb's table, not from the authors' own analysis. The sample lists 25,000 to 30,000 clones, about 16% seen once, with 3% to 4% in the top ten. The length of the CDR3 is 13 residues. Looked up from germline, CDR1 is MNHEY and CDR2 is SMNVEV (reference sequence). This clone was observed a handful of times. Its antigen remains unknown.

Sequencing was carried out using blood. This receptor was obtained from a female donor with papillary thyroid cancer or a benign thyroid nodule (not recorded which). Some clones in this sample may be carry-over from other donors' samples. The rearrangement links TRBV27 to TRBJ2-7; 8 bases fit TRBD2. CDR3 in amino acids: CSISTRGGYEQYF. The DNA of the CDR3 is TGTTCCATCAGTACCCGGGGGGGCTACGAGCAGTACTTC.